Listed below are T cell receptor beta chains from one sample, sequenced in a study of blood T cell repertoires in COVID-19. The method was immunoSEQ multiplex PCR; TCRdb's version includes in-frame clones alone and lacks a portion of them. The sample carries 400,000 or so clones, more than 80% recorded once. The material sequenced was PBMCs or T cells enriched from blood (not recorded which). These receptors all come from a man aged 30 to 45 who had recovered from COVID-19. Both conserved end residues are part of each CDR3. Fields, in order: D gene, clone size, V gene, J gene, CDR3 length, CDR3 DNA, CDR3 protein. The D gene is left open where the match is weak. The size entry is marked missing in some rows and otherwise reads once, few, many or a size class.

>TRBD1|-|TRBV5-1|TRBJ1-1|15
TGCGCCAGCAGCCATAACAGACAGGGGCACACTGAAGCTTTCTTT
CASSHNRQGHTEAFF
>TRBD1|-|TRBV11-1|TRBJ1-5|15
TGTGCCAGCAGCCCCGGACAGGATAGCAATCAGCCCCAGCATTTT
CASSPGQDSNQPQHF
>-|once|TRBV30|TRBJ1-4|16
TGTGCCTGGAGTGTACTTGGGGGGACAACTAATGAAAAACTGTTTTTT
CAWSVLGGTTNEKLFF
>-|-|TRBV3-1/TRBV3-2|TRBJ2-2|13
TGTGCCAGCAGCCAATCGAGCACCGGGGAGCTGTTTTTT
CASSQSSTGELFF
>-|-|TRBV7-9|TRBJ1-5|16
TGTGCCAGCAGCTTAGGGGCCGGGAGGGGCAATCAGCCCCAGCATTTT
CASSLGAGRGNQPQHF
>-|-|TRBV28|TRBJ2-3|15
TGTGCCAGCAGGCCGAGGGCCTGGGGCACAGATACGCAGTATTTT
CASRPRAWGTDTQYF
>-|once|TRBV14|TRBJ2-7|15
TGTGCCAGCAGCCAAGATCGCTGGGCGATCTACGAGCAGTACTTC
CASSQDRWAIYEQYF
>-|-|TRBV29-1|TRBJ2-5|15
TGCAGCGTTGGCCTCCACTGGGGAGAACAAGAGACCCAGTACTTC
CSVGLHWGEQETQYF
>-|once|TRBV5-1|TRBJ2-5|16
TGCGCCAGCAGCTTGGGCGGTGGGGGCGTGGTGGAGACCCAGTACTTC
CASSLGGGGVVETQYF
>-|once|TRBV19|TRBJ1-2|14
TGTGCCAGTAGTATGGGGGGGTTCTCCTATGGCTACACCTTC
CASSMGGFSYGYTF
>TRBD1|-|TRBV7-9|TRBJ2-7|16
TGTGCCAGCAGCTTCGGATCCGGGACAGGAACCTACGAGCAGTACTTC
CASSFGSGTGTYEQYF
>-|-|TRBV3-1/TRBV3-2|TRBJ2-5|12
TGTGCCAGCAGCCAAGCTCAACTCCAACAGTACTTC
CASSQAQLQQYF
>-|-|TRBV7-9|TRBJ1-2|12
TGTGCCAGCAGCTTCGAAGGAGATGGCTACACCTTC
CASSFEGDGYTF
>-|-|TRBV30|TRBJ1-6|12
TGTGCCTGGAGATACGGAGGATCACCCCTCCACTTT
CAWRYGGSPLHF
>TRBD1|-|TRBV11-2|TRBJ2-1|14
TGTGCCAGCAGCTTAGGGACAGGGGGGCGTGAGCAGTTCTTC
CASSLGTGGREQFF
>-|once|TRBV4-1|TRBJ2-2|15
TGCGCCAGCAGCCACGTGGACAGGAACACCGGGGAGCTGTTTTTT
CASSHVDRNTGELFF
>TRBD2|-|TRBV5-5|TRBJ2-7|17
TGTGCCAGCAGCCCTTCCACATCCGGGAGGGGAGACTACGAGCAGTACTTC
CASSPSTSGRGDYEQYF
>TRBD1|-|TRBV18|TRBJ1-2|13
TGTGCCAGCTCACCTGGGACAGGGTATGGCTACACCTTC
CASSPGTGYGYTF
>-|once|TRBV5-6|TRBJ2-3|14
TGTGCCAGCAGCCGCAGGGGATGGACAGATACGCAGTATTTT
CASSRRGWTDTQYF
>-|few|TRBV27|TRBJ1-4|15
TGTGCCAGCAGTCCCGGGGGGGGGTTATCTGAAAAACTGTTTTTT
CASSPGGGLSEKLFF
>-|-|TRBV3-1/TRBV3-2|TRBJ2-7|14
TGTGCCAGCAGCCAAGGGCGGCTAGGAGGGGAGCAGTACTTC
CASSQGRLGGEQYF
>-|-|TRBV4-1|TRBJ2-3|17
TGCGCCAGCAGCCAAGATCGTAGCTATCCCCATACCGATACGCAGTATTTT
CASSQDRSYPHTDTQYF
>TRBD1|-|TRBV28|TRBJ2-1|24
TGTGCCAGCAGTTTCCCCTCCCTCCTTAAACCGGGACAGGGGCCTATGGACCCCTACAATGAGCAGTTCTTC
CASSFPSLLKPGQGPMDPYNEQFF
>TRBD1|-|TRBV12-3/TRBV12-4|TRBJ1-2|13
TGTGCCAGCAATTTAGGGACAGGGGTTGGCTACACCTTC
CASNLGTGVGYTF
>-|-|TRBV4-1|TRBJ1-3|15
TGCGCCAGCAGCCCGGACAGTATCTCTGGAAACACCATATATTTT
CASSPDSISGNTIYF
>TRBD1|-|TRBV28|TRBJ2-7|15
TGTGCCAGCAGTTTATGGGACAGGCCTAACTACGAGCAGTACTTC
CASSLWDRPNYEQYF
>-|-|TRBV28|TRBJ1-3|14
TGTGCCAGCAGTTTGTCCCACTCTGGAAACACCATATATTTT
CASSLSHSGNTIYF
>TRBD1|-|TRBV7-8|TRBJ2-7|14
TGTGCCAGCAGCTCGCAACAGGGGTCCTACGAGCAGTACTTC
CASSSQQGSYEQYF
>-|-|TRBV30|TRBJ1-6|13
TGTGCCTGGAGTCGCGTAACCGATTCACCCCTCCACTTT
CAWSRVTDSPLHF
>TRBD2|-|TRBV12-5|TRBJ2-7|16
TGTGCTAGTGGTTTCTGGGGAGTTGGGAGGGCCTACGAGCAGTACTTC
CASGFWGVGRAYEQYF
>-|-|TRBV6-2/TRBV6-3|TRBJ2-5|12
TGTGCCAGCAGTCCCGTCGAAGAGACCCAGTACTTC
CASSPVEETQYF
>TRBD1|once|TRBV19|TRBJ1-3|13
TGTGCCAGTAGGGACAGGGGAAGGAACACCATATATTTT
CASRDRGRNTIYF
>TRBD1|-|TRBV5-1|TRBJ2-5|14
TGCGCCAGCAGCCAAGGACAGGGGGGGGAGACCCAGTACTTC
CASSQGQGGETQYF
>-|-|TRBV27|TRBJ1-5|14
TGTGCCAGCAGTTTATTAGGGGCTGGCTGGCCCCAGCATTTT
CASSLLGAGWPQHF
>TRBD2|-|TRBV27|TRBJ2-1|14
TGTGCCAGCAGTCCGGGACTAGTGAACAATGAGCAGTTCTTC
CASSPGLVNNEQFF
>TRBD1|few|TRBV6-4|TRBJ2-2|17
TGTGCCAGCAGCCGGGACAGGGGGCCCCTTAAGACCGGGGAGCTGTTTTTT
CASSRDRGPLKTGELFF